The 9 T cell receptor beta chains presented below share a single source sample, sequenced in a study of shared clonotypes between healthy human individuals. Measured with immunoSEQ multiplex PCR; TCRdb has only the in-frame clones, and not every one. The table has some 2,500,000 clones, 85% to 95% seen once; the top ten hold approximately 0.4%. The source material was naive CD4+ T cells from PBMCs. This sample's subset: CD45RA+ positively selected. All receptors come from a young man in good health. Some clones in this sample may be carry-over from other donors' samples.

This chain links TRBV5-1 with TRBJ2-1, with D perhaps matching TRBD2 (5 bases). Germline-derived CDR1 and CDR2 are SGHRS and YFSETQ. Trimming removed 3 bases from V and 4 bases from J, with 20 bases in between. This CDR3 region has 17 residues. The CDR3 nucleotides read TGCGCCAGCAGCTCTGTAGCGTCATTGGGGTTATACAATGAGCAGTTCTTC. Amino acids: CASSSVASLGLYNEQFF.

J is TRBJ2-1 and V is TRBV5-1; D gene uncertain. Germline CDR1 and CDR2: SGHRS and YFSETQ. This CDR3 contains 12 residues. The ends were cut back, 7 bases at V and 10 bases at J, with 15 bases in the middle. DNA for the CDR3: TGCGCCAGCCAGAAGACTGCCAGGGAGCAGTTCTTC. This encodes CASQKTAREQFF.

This chain joins TRBV11-2 and TRBJ2-3, with TRBD2 matching over 7 bases. The germline CDR1 and CDR2 sequences are SGHAT and FQNNGV. V lost 2 bases, J lost 5 bases, and 16 bases stayed unmatched. The length of the CDR3 is 18 residues. CDR3 amino acids: CASSLFGGLLLTIDTQYF. The CDR3 nucleotides read TGTGCCAGCAGCTTATTTGGGGGACTACTCCTTACTATAGATACGCAGTATTTT. The complete variable domain, with remaining parts taken from reference TRBV11-2 and TRBJ2-3, reads EAGVAQSPRYKIIEKRQSVAFWCNPISGHATLYWYQQILGQGPKLLIQFQNNGVVDDSQLPKDRFSAERLKGVDSTLKIQPAKLEDSAVYLCASSLFGGLLLTIDTQYFGPGTRLTVL.

The genes are TRBV18 and TRBJ2-1; a possible D gene is TRBD1 (6 bases). Between the trimmed V and J ends, which lost 5 bases and 1 base, there was a span of 15 bases. Looked up from germline, CDR1 is KGHSH and CDR2 is LQKENI. The CDR3 length is 16 residues. This chain's CDR3 is CASSAVVRGSYNEQFF. The CDR3 DNA follows: TGTGCCAGCTCAGCAGTGGTCAGGGGATCCTACAATGAGCAGTTCTTC. Looking up the rest from reference TRBV18 and TRBJ2-1 gives the full variable domain: NAGVMQNPRHLVRRRGQEARLRCSPMKGHSHVYWYRQLPEEGLKFMVYLQKENIIDESGMPKERFSAEFPKEGPSILRIQQVVRGDSAAYFCASSAVVRGSYNEQFFGPGTRLTVL.

The J gene is TRBJ2-7, the V gene TRBV14, with 12 bases identical to TRBD2. This CDR3 has 20 amino acids. The V gene end was trimmed by 1 base and the J gene end by 1 base; junction bases not matched to a gene: 14. Germline V CDR1 and CDR2: SGHDN, FVKESK. The CDR3 loop is CASSQAPGRKLAGGSYEQYF. The CDR3 region has the DNA TGTGCCAGCAGCCAAGCCCCGGGACGGAAACTAGCGGGAGGTTCCTACGAGCAGTACTTC.

In its sample, this clone was seen once. The chain joins TRBV5-6 to TRBJ1-1; D not certain. Trimming removed 4 bases from V and 6 bases from J, with 16 bases in between. This CDR3 is 14 amino acids long. Looked up from germline, CDR1 is SGHDT and CDR2 is YYEEEE. DNA for the CDR3: TGTGCCAGCAGCCCACTAGCCACGCGGGCTGAAGCTTTCTTT. Protein: CASSPLATRAEAFF.

The gene calls are TRBV28 and TRBJ2-5; 8 bases line up with TRBD2. Germline lookup yields CDR1 MDHEN and CDR2 SYDVKM. CDR3 size: 16 residues. V lost 8 bases and J lost 6; bases outside the gene matches: 17. As DNA, the CDR3 is TGTGCCAGCCGACCCGAGAGCGGGAGCAAAAGTAAGACCCAGTACTTC. Amino acids: CASRPESGSKSKTQYF.

The chain carries TRBV14 and TRBJ2-2; no firm D call. The germline gives CDR1 SGHDN, CDR2 FVKESK. The CDR3 length is 13 residues. V was trimmed by 1 base and J by 6 bases, leaving 6 bases between them. Here the CDR3 DNA reads TGTGCCAGCAGCCAAGCCCGTCCCGGGGAGCTGTTTTTT. Protein product: CASSQARPGELFF.

J is TRBJ2-1 and V is TRBV5-4; 10 bases align to TRBD2. Germline values: CDR1 SGHNT, CDR2 YYREEE (reference sequence). With 5 bases clipped from V and 0 bases from J, the junction kept 8 bases outside the gene matches. The CDR3 has 17 residues. DNA of the CDR3: TGTGCCAGCAGTCCGGGACTAGCGTTTAGCTCCTACAATGAGCAGTTCTTC. This translates into CASSPGLAFSSYNEQFF.